This entry describes one T cell receptor beta chain. Participant age was roughly 18 to 95 years, and participants resided in 20 to 30 US areas. The sample comes from a study of blood T cell repertoires in COVID-19. In the original analysis: Reference gene primer amplification gave nucleated cell count estimates. Only in-frame clones appear in the TCRdb table, and some are missing; sequencing was by immunoSEQ multiplex PCR. The V and J calls and clone size come from that table; D and trimming were worked out from the DNA. The table shows 200,000 or so clones, with about 86% occurring only once. This CDR3 comprises 16 residues. Germline V gives CDR1 MNHEY, CDR2 SVGAGI. V dropped 0 bases and J dropped 1 base, with 12 bases sitting between them.

Specimen: PBMCs or T cells enriched from blood (not recorded which). This sequence originates from a middle-aged man who had recovered from COVID-19. V gene TRBV6-5 combines with J gene TRBJ1-1; the D is unclear. CDR3 in DNA: TGTGCCAGCAGTTACTCAGGTGGGCGCGCGAACACTGAAGCTTTCTTT. This sequence encodes CASSYSGGRANTEAFF.